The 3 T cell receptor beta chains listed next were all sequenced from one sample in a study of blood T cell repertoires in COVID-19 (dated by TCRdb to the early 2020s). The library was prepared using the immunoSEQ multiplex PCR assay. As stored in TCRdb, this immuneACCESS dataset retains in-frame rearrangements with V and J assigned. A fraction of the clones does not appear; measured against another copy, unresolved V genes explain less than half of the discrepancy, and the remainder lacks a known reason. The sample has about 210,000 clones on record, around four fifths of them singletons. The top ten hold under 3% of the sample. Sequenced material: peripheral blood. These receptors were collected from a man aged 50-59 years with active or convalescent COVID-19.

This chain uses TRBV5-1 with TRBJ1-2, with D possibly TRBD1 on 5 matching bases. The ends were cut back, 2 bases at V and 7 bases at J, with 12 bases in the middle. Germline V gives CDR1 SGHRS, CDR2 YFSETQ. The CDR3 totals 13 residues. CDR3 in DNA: TGCGCCAGCAGCTTCGGGTCAGGGTTTGGCTACACCTTC. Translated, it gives CASSFGSGFGYTF.

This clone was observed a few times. The CDR3 nucleotides read TGTGCCAGTAGTATAGGACAGTTACCCAACTACGAGCAGTACTTC. It yields the protein CASSIGQLPNYEQYF. V is TRBV19 and J is TRBJ2-7; D is possibly TRBD1 (5 bases). This CDR3 spans 15 amino acids. Trimming pared 1 base from V and 3 bases from J, leaving 13 bases between. CDR1 is LNHDA and CDR2 is SQIVND in the germline V gene (reference sequence).

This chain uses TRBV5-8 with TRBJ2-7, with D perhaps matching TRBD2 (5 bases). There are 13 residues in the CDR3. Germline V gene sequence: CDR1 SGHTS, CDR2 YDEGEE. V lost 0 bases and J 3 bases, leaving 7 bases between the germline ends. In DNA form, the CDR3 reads TGTGCCAGCAGCTTGGCCCGGGGCTACGAGCAGTACTTC. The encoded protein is CASSLARGYEQYF. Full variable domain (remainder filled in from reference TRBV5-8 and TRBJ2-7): EAGVTQSPTHLIKTRGQQATLRCSPISGHTSVYWYQQALGLGLQFLLWYDEGEERNRGNFPPRFSGRQFPNYSSELNVNALELEDSALYLCASSLARGYEQYFGPGTRLTVT.